Presented here are 3 T cell receptor beta chains from one specimen sequenced in a study of T-cell memory formation after mild COVID-19 (dated by TCRdb to the early 2020s). The method was 5' RACE. The reads were generated on an Illumina NovaSeq 6000. The raw public data were reprocessed by TCRdb itself: fastp quality trimming at Q25, MiXCR clonotype calling, in-frame beta chains only. Each entry merges the rows of one CDR3 protein and shows their most common DNA and genes. This sample is represented by more than 150,000 distinct CDR3 sequences; about 22% of them were singletons. 20% to 25% of the sample is in the top ten clones. Input material: PBMCs or a T cell subset sorted from them (not recorded which). The receptors were gathered from an adult woman who had mild COVID-19 (a few samples of this study predate the infection). The sample titles of this study are shuffled in the database, so cell type and time point are left out; the donor was told from shared clones.

V is TRBV12-3 or TRBV12-4 and J is TRBJ2-3; no firm D call. This CDR3 comprises 15 residues. V was shortened by 3 bases and J by 0 bases, with 10 bases between the two germline ends. The CDR3 DNA reads TGTGCCAGCAGTTTCCCCACTGCTAGCACAGATACGCAGTATTTT. Protein sequence: CASSFPTASTDTQYF.

This clonotype was found a few times. This chain joins TRBV9 and TRBJ2-3; TRBD2 is a possible D gene (7 bases). Looked up from germline, CDR1 is SGDLS and CDR2 is YYNGEE. This CDR3 spans 16 amino acids. The V end lost 0 bases, the J end lost 3 bases, and 14 bases lay between the germline ends. The CDR3 DNA reads as TGTGCCAGCAGCGTAGGATCGGGGGGCATAACAGATACGCAGTATTTT. Its translation: CASSVGSGGITDTQYF.

This clonotype occurred a few times. This chain connects TRBV5-1 to TRBJ1-2, with 7 bases identical to TRBD1. V lost 4 bases to trimming and J lost 2 bases; unmatched junction nucleotides: 5. The CDR3 extends over 14 amino acids. Germline V gives CDR1 SGHRS, CDR2 YFSETQ. CDR3 nucleotide sequence: TGCGCCAGCAGCCTAGTGACAGGGAACTATGGCTACACCTTC. Residues: CASSLVTGNYGYTF.